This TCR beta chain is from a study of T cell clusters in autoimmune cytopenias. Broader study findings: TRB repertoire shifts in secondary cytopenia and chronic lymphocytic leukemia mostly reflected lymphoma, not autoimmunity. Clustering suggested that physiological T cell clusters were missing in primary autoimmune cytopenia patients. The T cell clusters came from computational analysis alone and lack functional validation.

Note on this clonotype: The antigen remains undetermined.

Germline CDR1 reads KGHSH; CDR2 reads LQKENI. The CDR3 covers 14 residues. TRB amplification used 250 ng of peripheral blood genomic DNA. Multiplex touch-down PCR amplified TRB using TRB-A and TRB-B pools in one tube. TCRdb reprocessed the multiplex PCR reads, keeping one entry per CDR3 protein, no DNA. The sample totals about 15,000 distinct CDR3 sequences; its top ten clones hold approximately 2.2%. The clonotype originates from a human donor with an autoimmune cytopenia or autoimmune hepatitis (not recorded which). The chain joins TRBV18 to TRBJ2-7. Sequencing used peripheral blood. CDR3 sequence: CASSLSQGPYEQYF. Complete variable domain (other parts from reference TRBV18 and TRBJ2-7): NAGVMQNPRHLVRRRGQEARLRCSPMKGHSHVYWYRQLPEEGLKFMVYLQKENIIDESGMPKERFSAEFPKEGPSILRIQQVVRGDSAAYFCASSLSQGPYEQYFGPGTRLTVT.